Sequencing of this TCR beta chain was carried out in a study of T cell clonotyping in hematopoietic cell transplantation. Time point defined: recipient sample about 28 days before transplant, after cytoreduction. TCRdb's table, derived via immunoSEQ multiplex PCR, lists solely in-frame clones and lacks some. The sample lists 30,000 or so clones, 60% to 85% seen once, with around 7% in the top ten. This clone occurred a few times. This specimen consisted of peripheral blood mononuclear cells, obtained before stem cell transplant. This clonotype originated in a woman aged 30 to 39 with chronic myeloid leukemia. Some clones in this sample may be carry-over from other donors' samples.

CDR3 bases: TGTGCCAGCAGCTCCGTCGATAGATCCTACGAGCAGTACTTC. As protein: CASSSVDRSYEQYF. The rearrangement uses TRBV7-9 and TRBJ2-7; D unclear. From germline, CDR1 is SEHNR and CDR2 FQNEAQ (reference sequence). This CDR3 region has 14 residues. V gave up 4 bases and J gave up 1 base, with 11 bases separating them. The variable domain in full, with the rest retrieved from reference TRBV7-9 and TRBJ2-7, is DTGVSQNPRHKITKRGQNVTFRCDPISEHNRLYWYRQTLGQGPEFLTYFQNEAQLEKSRLLSDRFSAERPKGSFSTLEIQRTEQGDSAMYLCASSSVDRSYEQYFGPGTRLTVT.